Listed below are T cell receptor beta chains from one sample, sequenced in a study of cytomegalovirus exposure and HLA in healthy donors. Only in-frame clones appear in the TCRdb table, and some are missing; sequencing was by immunoSEQ multiplex PCR. The sample records some 110,000 clones, about 87% being singletons. The sample comprised PBMCs. The source of these receptors is a woman between 18 and 29 years old in good health and CMV-seropositive. CDR3s include the opening cysteine and the closing phenylalanine or tryptophan. Fields, in order: D gene, J gene, clone size, V gene, CDR3 DNA, CDR3 protein. A D gene is named only where the DNA matches it firmly. Only part of the rows carry a size: once, few, many, or a class if the clone is expanded.

>.|TRBJ1-1|.|TRBV6-6
TGTGCCAGCAGTTACTCGATCGCAGGGGCCCACACTGAAGCTTTCTTT
CASSYSIAGAHTEAFF
>.|TRBJ1-1|.|TRBV6-1
TGTGCCAGCAGTGAAGCCACCGCTGCGTACAACACTGAAGCTTTCTTT
CASSEATAAYNTEAFF
>.|TRBJ1-2|.|TRBV27
TGTGCCAGCACCCCGCGCGGACAGCCCTATGGCTACACCTTC
CASTPRGQPYGYTF
>.|TRBJ1-2|.|TRBV4-1
TGCGCCAGCAGCCAAGTTAATTATGGCTACACCTTC
CASSQVNYGYTF
>.|TRBJ1-2|.|TRBV29-1
TGCAGCGTCCACATCAACAGGGATTCGAACTATGGCTACACCTTC
CSVHINRDSNYGYTF
>.|TRBJ2-5|.|TRBV7-9
TGTGCCAGCAGTTACACCGGGACTCAAGAGACCCAGTACTTC
CASSYTGTQETQYF
>TRBD1|TRBJ2-2|.|TRBV29-1
TGCAGCGTTTCCGGGACAGTAAAAGAGAAGAACACCGGGGAGCTGTTTTTT
CSVSGTVKEKNTGELFF
>.|TRBJ1-1|.|TRBV5-1
TGCGCCAGCAGCCCGGGGGTCAGGGAGGGGAACACTGAAGCTTTCTTT
CASSPGVREGNTEAFF
>TRBD1|TRBJ2-7|.|TRBV7-3
TGTGCCAGCAATACTCCGAGGGACAGGGAAATCCCGCGGCTCGAGCAGTACTTC
CASNTPRDREIPRLEQYF
>.|TRBJ1-5|.|TRBV7-8
TGTGCCAGCAGCCTCGGCTACAGGGCCCGGAGCAATCAGCCCCAGCATTTT
CASSLGYRARSNQPQHF
>.|TRBJ1-1|few|TRBV9
TGTGCCAGCAGCGTGGCCAGGAACACTGAAGCTTTCTTT
CASSVARNTEAFF